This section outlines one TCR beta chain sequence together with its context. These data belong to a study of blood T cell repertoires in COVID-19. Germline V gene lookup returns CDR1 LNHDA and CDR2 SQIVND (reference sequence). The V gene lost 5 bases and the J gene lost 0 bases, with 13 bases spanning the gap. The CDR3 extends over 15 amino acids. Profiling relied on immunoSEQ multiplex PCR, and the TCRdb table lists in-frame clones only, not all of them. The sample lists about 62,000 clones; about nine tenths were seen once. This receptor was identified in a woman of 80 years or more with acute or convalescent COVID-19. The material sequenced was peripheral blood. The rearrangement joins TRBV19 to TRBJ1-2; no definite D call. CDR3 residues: CASSVTLQSNYGYTF. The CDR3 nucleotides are TGTGCCAGTAGTGTAACCCTACAGTCTAACTATGGCTACACCTTC.